Listed below are T cell receptor beta chains from one sample, sequenced in a study of T-cell reconstitution after alpha-beta-depleted transplantation in children. MiXCR, run by TCRdb on the PCR reads, gives a single entry per CDR3 protein. Among over 150,000 distinct CDR3 sequences, about 7% were seen once, and the ten largest hold around 5%. The sequencing here drew on PBMCs, taken before TCRalphabeta/CD19-depleted stem cell transplant. These receptor sequences come from a boy younger than 10 with acute lymphoblastic leukemia, due to receive a stem cell transplant. Each CDR3 is given with its conserved first and last residue. D genes are given only for firm matches. Some rows have no size entry. The others give once, few or many, or a class for an expanded clone.

d_call j_call v_call clone_size cdr3_nt cdr3_aa
NA TRBJ2-5 TRBV2 many TGTGCCACCATCGGTGGAGAGACCCAGTACTTC CATIGGETQYF
NA TRBJ2-7 TRBV5-1 many TGCGCCAGCAGCTTGCCGTTGAGGAATGAGCAGTACTTC CASSLPLRNEQYF
NA TRBJ2-1 TRBV11-2 many TGTGCCAGCAGCCCGAGGTCCCAGTCAGTGTCCTACAATGAGCAGTTCTTC CASSPRSQSVSYNEQFF
NA TRBJ2-1 TRBV20-1 NA TGCAGTGCGACCATTCTAACGGCGTCCTACAATGAGCAGTTCTTC CSATILTASYNEQFF
NA TRBJ2-5 TRBV7-2 few TGTGCCAGCAGCTCCCAACAGGGAACCCAGTACTTC CASSSQQGTQYF
NA TRBJ1-4 TRBV5-4 NA TGTGCCAGCAGCTTTTCAGGGCCAGGGGAAAAACTGTTTTTT CASSFSGPGEKLFF
NA TRBJ1-6 TRBV28 many TGTGCCAGCAGCCGTGAGCTTGATTCACCCCTCCACTTT CASSRELDSPLHF
TRBD1 TRBJ2-1 TRBV7-2 NA TGTGCCAGCACCTTCCCTACCGGGACAGGGTACAATGAGCAGTTCTTC CASTFPTGTGYNEQFF
NA TRBJ2-7 TRBV27 NA TGTGCCAGCAGTTTTAGAATCGAAAGCTCCTACGAGCAGTACTTC CASSFRIESSYEQYF
NA TRBJ1-5 TRBV27 few TGTGCCAGCAGGCCGGGACCGAAGAGTCAGCCCCAGCATTTT CASRPGPKSQPQHF
NA TRBJ2-5 TRBV5-1 many TGCGCCAGCAGCTTGACAGGACCTCAAGAGACCCAGTACTTC CASSLTGPQETQYF
TRBD2 TRBJ2-1 TRBV5-1 many TGCGCCAGCAGCTTGGGTTCCGGGGGGGCCGAGGATGAGCAGTTCTTC CASSLGSGGAEDEQFF
NA TRBJ1-3 TRBV6-5 NA TGTGCCAGCAGTTACTCCGGGCAGGCTGGAAACACCATATATTTT CASSYSGQAGNTIYF
TRBD1 TRBJ1-1 TRBV6-2/TRBV6-3 many TGTGCCAGCAGCTGGACAGGGTCGAACACTGAAGCTTTCTTT CASSWTGSNTEAFF
NA TRBJ2-7 TRBV27 many TGTGCCAGCAGTTCACACTACGAGCAGTACTTC CASSSHYEQYF
NA TRBJ2-1 TRBV20-1 NA TGCAGTGCTAAGGGATCCTACAATGAGCAGTTCTTC CSAKGSYNEQFF
NA TRBJ2-1 TRBV7-9 many TGTGCCAGCAGCCGCCTTAAAAATGAGCAGTTCTTC CASSRLKNEQFF
NA TRBJ2-3 TRBV20-1 many TGCAGTGCCCCCTCGGGGTTTGATACGCAGTATTTT CSAPSGFDTQYF
NA TRBJ1-1 TRBV20-1 many TGCAGTGCTGCGAAAGGAGGCAGCATGAACACTGAAGCTTTCTTT CSAAKGGSMNTEAFF
NA TRBJ2-7 TRBV2 few TGTGCCAGCAGTGAAGGCCACCCCGAGCAGTACTTC CASSEGHPEQYF
NA TRBJ1-2 TRBV5-5 many TGTGCCAGCAGCTTGGATACAGGGTTCTATGGCTACACCTTC CASSLDTGFYGYTF
NA TRBJ2-1 TRBV20-1 few TGCAGTGCTAGTTCCGGTCTTGGCGAGCAGTTCTTC CSASSGLGEQFF
NA TRBJ2-3 TRBV7-3 many TGTGCCAGCAGCTTAAGCCCCGCCGGAGATACGCAGTATTTT CASSLSPAGDTQYF
NA TRBJ1-1 TRBV20-1 NA TGCAGTGCTAGAGATAGGGAGGGTGACACTGAAGCTTTCTTT CSARDREGDTEAFF
NA TRBJ2-3 TRBV20-1 many TGCAGTGCTAGGGCCCCCTTGGGGGCAGATACGCAGTATTTT CSARAPLGADTQYF
TRBD2 TRBJ2-5 TRBV28 many TGTGCCAGCAGCCTCGTCCCGGGAGGGCAAGAGACCCAGTACTTC CASSLVPGGQETQYF